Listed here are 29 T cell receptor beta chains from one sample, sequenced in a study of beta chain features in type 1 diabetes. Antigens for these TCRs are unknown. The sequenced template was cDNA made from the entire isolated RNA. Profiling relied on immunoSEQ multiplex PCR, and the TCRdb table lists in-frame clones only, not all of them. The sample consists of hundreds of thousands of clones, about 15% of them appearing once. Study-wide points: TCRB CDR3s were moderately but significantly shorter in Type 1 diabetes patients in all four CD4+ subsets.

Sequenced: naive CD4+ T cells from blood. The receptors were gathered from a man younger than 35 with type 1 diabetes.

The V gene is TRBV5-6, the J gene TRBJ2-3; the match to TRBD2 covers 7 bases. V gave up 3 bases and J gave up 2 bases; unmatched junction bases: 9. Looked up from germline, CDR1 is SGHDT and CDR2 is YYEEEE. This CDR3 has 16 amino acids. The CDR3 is CASSWGRGLITDTQYF. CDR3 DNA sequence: TGTGCCAGCAGCTGGGGGAGGGGCCTTATCACAGATACGCAGTATTTT.

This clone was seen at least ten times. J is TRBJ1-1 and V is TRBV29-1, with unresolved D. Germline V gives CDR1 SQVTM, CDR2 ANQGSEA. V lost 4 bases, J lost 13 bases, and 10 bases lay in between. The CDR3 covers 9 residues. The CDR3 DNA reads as TGCAGCGTTGCCGATAGCGATTTCTTT. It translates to CSVADSDFF.

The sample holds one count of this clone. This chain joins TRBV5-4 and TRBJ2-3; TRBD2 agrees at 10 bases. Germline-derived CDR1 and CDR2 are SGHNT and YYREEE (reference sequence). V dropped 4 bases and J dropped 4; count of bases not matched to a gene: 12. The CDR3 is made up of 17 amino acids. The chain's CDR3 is CASSEGGVAGGADTQYF. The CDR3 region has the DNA TGTGCCAGCAGCGAGGGGGGAGTAGCGGGAGGAGCAGATACGCAGTATTTT.

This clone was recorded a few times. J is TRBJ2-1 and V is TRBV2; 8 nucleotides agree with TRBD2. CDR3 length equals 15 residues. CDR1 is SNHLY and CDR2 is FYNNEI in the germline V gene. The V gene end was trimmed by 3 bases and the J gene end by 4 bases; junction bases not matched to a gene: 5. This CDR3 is CASSDGTSGYNEQFF. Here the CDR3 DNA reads TGTGCCAGCAGTGACGGCACTAGCGGTTACAATGAGCAGTTCTTC.

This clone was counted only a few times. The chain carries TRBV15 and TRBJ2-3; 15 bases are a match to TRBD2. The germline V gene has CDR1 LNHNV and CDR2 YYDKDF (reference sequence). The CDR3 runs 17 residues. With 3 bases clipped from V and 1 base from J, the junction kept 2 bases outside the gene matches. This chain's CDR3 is CATSRGLAGGGTDTQYF. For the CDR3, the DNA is TGTGCCACCAGCAGGGGACTAGCGGGGGGTGGCACAGATACGCAGTATTTT.

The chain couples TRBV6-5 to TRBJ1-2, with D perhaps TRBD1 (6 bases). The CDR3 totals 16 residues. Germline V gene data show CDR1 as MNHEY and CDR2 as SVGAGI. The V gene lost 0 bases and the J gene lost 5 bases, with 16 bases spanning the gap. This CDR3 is CASSYSSGDPTYGYTF. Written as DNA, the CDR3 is TGTGCCAGCAGTTACTCATCAGGGGACCCGACTTATGGCTACACCTTC.

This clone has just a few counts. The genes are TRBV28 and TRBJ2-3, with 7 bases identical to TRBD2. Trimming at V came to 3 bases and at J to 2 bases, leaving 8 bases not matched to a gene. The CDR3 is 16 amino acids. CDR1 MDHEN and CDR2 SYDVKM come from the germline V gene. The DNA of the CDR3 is TGTGCCAGCAGTTTTCTCAGCGGGAAGATCACAGATACGCAGTATTTT. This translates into CASSFLSGKITDTQYF. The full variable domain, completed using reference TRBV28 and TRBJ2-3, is DVKVTQSSRYLVKRTGEKVFLECVQDMDHENMFWYRQDPGLGLRLIYFSYDVKMKEKGDIPEGYSVSREKKERFSLILESASTNQTSMYLCASSFLSGKITDTQYFGPGTRLTVL.

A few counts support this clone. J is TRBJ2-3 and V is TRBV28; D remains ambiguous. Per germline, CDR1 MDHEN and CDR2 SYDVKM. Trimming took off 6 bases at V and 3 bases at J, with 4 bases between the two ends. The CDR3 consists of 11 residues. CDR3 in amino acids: CASSSTDTQYF. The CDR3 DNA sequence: TGTGCCAGCAGCTCGACAGATACGCAGTATTTT.

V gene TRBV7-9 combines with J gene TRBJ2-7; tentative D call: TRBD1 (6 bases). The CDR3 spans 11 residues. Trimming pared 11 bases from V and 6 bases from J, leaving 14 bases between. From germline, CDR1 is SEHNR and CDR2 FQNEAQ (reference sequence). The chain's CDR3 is CAAGVRGEQYF. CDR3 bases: TGTGCCGCAGGGGTAAGGGGCGAGCAGTACTTC.

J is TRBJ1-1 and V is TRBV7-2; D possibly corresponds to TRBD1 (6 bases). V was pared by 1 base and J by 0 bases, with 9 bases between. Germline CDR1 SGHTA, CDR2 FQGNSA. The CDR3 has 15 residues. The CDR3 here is CASSLVGQMNTEAFF. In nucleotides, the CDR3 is TGTGCCAGCAGCTTAGTAGGACAGATGAACACTGAAGCTTTCTTT.

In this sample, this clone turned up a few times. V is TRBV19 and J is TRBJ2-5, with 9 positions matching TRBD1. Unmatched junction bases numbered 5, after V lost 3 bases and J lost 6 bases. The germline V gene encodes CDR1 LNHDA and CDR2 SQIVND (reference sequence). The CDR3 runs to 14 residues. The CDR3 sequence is CASSMDRGGQTQYF. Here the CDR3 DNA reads TGTGCCAGTAGTATGGACAGGGGAGGGCAGACCCAGTACTTC.

In nucleotides, the CDR3 is TGTGCCAGCAGTCCGATGGGACTAGCGGGGGAAACCACAGATACGCAGTATTTT. Translated, it gives CASSPMGLAGETTDTQYF. This sequence joins TRBV27 and TRBJ2-3; the match to TRBD2 covers 14 bases. J lost 2 bases, V lost 5 bases, and 9 bases had no gene match. This CDR3 region has 18 residues. Germline CDR1 and CDR2: MNHEY and SMNVEV (reference sequence).

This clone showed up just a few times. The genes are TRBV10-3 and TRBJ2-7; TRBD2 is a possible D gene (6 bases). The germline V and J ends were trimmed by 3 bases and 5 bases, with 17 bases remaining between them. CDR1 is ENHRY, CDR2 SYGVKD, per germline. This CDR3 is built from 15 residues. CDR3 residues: CAISDRLGGGHEQYF. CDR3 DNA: TGTGCCATCAGTGATCGATTGGGGGGAGGCCACGAGCAGTACTTC.

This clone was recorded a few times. The CDR3 region is CSVGLRQDPNTEAFF. The CDR3 DNA follows: TGCAGCGTTGGACTGAGACAGGACCCAAACACTGAAGCTTTCTTT. This chain links TRBV29-1 with TRBJ1-1, with a weak D call TRBD1 (6 bases). The germline V and J ends were trimmed by 4 bases and 2 bases, with 17 bases remaining between them. CDR1 and CDR2 from the germline V gene are SQVTM and ANQGSEA. This CDR3 has 15 amino acids.

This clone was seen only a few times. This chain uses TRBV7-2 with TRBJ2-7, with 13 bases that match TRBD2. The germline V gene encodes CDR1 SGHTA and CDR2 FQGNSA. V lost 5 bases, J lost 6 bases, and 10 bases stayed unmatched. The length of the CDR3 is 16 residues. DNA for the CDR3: TGTGCCAGCAGCCCACGGACTAGCGGGGGCGTTCTCGAGCAGTACTTC. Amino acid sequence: CASSPRTSGGVLEQYF.

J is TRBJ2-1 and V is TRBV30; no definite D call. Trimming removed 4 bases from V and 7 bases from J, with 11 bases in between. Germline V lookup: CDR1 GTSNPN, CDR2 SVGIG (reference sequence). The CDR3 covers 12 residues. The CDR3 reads CAWNVLLNEQFF. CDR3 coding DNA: TGTGCCTGGAATGTCTTGCTAAATGAGCAGTTCTTC.

The CDR3 nucleotides are TGTGCCAGCAGCCCACGACAGGGGAAATCCTATGGCTACACCTTC. This translates into CASSPRQGKSYGYTF. This chain links TRBV7-8 with TRBJ1-2; 8 bases align to TRBD1. This CDR3 spans 15 amino acids. Germline V gene sequence: CDR1 SGHVS, CDR2 FQNEAQ. With V trimmed by 5 bases and J by 4 bases, 9 bases remained unmatched.

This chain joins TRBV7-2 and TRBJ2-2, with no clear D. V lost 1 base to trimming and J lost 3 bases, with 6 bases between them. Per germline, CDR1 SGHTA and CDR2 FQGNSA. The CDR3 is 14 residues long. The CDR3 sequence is CASSLVRYTGELFF. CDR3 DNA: TGTGCCAGCAGCTTAGTGCGTTACACCGGGGAGCTGTTTTTT.

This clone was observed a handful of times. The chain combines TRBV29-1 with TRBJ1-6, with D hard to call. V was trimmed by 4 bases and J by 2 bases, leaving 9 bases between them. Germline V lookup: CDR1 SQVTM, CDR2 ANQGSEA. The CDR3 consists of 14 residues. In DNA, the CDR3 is TGCAGCGTTGTTATGGCTCCCTATAATTCACCCCTCCACTTT. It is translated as CSVVMAPYNSPLHF.

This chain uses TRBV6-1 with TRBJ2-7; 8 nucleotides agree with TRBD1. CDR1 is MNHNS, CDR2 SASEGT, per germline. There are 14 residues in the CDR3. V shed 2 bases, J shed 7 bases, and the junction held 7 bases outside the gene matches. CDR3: CASSEWQGAGEQYF. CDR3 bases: TGTGCCAGCAGTGAATGGCAGGGGGCGGGTGAGCAGTACTTC.

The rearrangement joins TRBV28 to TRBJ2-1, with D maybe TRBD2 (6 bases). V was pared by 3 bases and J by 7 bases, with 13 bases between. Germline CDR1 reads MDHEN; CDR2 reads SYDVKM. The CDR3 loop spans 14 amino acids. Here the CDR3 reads CASSFPDRGNEQFF. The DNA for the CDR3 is TGTGCCAGCAGTTTCCCGGATCGGGGGAATGAGCAGTTCTTC.

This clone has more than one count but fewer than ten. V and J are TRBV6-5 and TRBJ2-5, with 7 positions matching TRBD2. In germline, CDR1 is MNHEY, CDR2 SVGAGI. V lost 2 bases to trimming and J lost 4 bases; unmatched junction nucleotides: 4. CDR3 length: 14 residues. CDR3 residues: CASSYQGGGETQYF. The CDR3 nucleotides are TGTGCCAGCAGTTACCAGGGCGGGGGAGAGACCCAGTACTTC.

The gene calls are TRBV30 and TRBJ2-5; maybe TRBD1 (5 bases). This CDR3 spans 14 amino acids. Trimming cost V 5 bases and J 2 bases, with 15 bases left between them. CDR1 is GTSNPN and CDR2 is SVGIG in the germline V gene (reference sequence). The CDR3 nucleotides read TGTGCCTGGGATCGAACAGGACGTCAAGAGACCCAGTACTTC. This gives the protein CAWDRTGRQETQYF.

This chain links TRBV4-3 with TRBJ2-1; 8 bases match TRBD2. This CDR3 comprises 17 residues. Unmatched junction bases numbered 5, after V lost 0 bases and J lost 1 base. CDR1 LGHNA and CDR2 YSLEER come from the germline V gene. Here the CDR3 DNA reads TGCGCCAGCAGCCAAGACTACGGGGGGGCATCCTACAATGAGCAGTTCTTC. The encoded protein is CASSQDYGGASYNEQFF.

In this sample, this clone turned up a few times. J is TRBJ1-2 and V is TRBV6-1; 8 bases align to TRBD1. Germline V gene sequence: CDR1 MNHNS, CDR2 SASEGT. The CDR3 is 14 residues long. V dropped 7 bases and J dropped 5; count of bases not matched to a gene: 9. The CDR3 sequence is CASMALTGEYGYTF. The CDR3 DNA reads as TGTGCCAGCATGGCCTTGACAGGGGAATATGGCTACACCTTC.

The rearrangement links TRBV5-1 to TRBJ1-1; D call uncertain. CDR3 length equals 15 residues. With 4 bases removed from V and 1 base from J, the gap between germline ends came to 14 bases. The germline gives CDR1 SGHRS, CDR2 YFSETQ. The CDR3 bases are TGCGCCAGCAGCCCCAATTTAGGCGGGAACACTGAAGCTTTCTTT. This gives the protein CASSPNLGGNTEAFF.

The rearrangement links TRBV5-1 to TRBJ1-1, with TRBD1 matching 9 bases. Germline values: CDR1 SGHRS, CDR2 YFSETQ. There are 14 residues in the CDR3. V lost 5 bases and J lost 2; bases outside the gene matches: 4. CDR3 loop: CASRGQGPNTEAFF. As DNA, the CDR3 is TGCGCCAGCAGGGGACAGGGTCCAAACACTGAAGCTTTCTTT.

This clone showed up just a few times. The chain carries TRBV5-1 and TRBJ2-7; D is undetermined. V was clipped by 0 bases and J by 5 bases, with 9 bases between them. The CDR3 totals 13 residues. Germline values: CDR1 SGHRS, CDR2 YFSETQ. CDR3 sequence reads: CASSLGDSNEQYF. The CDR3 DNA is TGCGCCAGCAGCTTGGGCGACTCTAACGAGCAGTACTTC.

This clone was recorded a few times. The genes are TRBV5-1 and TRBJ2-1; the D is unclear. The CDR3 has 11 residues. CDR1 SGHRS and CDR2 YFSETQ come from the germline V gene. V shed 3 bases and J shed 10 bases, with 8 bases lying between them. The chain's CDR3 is CASSSGPEQFF. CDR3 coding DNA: TGCGCCAGCAGCTCTGGCCCAGAGCAGTTCTTC.